This entry lists 14 T cell receptor beta chains sequenced from one sample in a study of CD4+ T cells in melanoma. Profiling relied on immunoSEQ multiplex PCR, and the TCRdb table lists in-frame clones only, not all of them. The table includes fewer than 150,000 clones, around 90% detected once. The source of these receptors is a human donor with melanoma.

This chain links TRBV5-1 with TRBJ1-5; no firm D call. Germline-derived CDR1 and CDR2 are SGHRS and YFSETQ. Trimming stripped 0 bases from V and 5 bases from J, with 6 bases between. The length of the CDR3 is 13 residues. The CDR3 here is CASSLASDQPQHF. Written as DNA, the CDR3 is TGCGCCAGCAGCTTGGCCTCAGATCAGCCCCAGCATTTT.

The CDR3 DNA sequence: TGTGCCAGCAACGACATCCGGGTCGGGGGTGGGACGCAGTATTTT. The encoded protein is CASNDIRVGGGTQYF. J is TRBJ2-3 and V is TRBV6-5; D might be TRBD2 (6 bases). V lost 7 bases, J lost 9 bases, and 23 bases lay in between. CDR1 and CDR2 from the germline V gene are MNHEY and SVGAGI. The CDR3 is made up of 15 amino acids.

This clone occurred once. The CDR3 DNA reads TGTGCCAGCAGCTTAATTGGCGGGCAGCGGACCCAGTACTTC. Protein sequence: CASSLIGGQRTQYF. The rearrangement uses TRBV7-6 and TRBJ2-5, with a weak D call TRBD2 (5 bases). The CDR3 is made up of 14 amino acids. V lost 2 bases to trimming and J lost 7 bases, with 14 bases between them. Looked up from germline, CDR1 is SGHVS and CDR2 is FNYEAQ. Complete variable domain (other parts from reference TRBV7-6 and TRBJ2-5): GAGVSQSPRYKVTKRGQDVALRCDPISGHVSLYWYRQALGQGPEFLTYFNYEAQQDKSGLPNDRFSAERPEGSISTLTIQRTEQRDSAMYRCASSLIGGQRTQYFGPGTRLLVL.

J is TRBJ2-1 and V is TRBV9, with 9 nucleotides matching TRBD2. With V trimmed by 0 bases and J by 9 bases, 7 bases remained unmatched. The CDR3 is made up of 15 amino acids. Germline V gives CDR1 SGDLS, CDR2 YYNGEE. CDR3 sequence reads: CASSVETSGYGEQFF. The CDR3 bases are TGTGCCAGCAGCGTAGAAACTAGCGGGTATGGTGAGCAGTTCTTC.

V and J are TRBV5-1 and TRBJ1-1, with TRBD1 matching over 9 bases. The V segment lost 4 bases and the J segment 5 bases; nucleotides outside the gene matches: 6. Germline loops: CDR1 SGHRS, CDR2 YFSETQ. The CDR3 length is 14 residues. Here the CDR3 reads CASSGGQGNTEAFF. CDR3 DNA: TGCGCCAGCAGCGGGGGACAGGGAAATACTGAAGCTTTCTTT.

V gene TRBV5-1 combines with J gene TRBJ1-4; the D gene is possibly TRBD1 (5 bases). The V gene's germline CDR1 is SGHRS and CDR2 YFSETQ. This CDR3 spans 17 amino acids. V was cut by 4 bases and J by 5 bases, with 21 bases left in between. The CDR3 DNA reads TGCGCCAGCAGCCCGATGGGGCTGACAGCTGAGAATGAAAAACTGTTTTTT. Protein product: CASSPMGLTAENEKLFF.

The chain has TRBV5-1 and TRBJ2-7; TRBD1 might be the D (5 bases). The germline V gene encodes CDR1 SGHRS and CDR2 YFSETQ. The V end lost 5 bases, the J end lost 6 bases, and 15 bases lay between the germline ends. This CDR3 region has 13 residues. For the CDR3, the DNA is TGCGCCAGCAGTCCTCCAGGGTACTTCGAGCAGTACTTC. Translation gives CASSPPGYFEQYF. The full variable domain, rest sourced from reference TRBV5-1 and TRBJ2-7, is KAGVTQTPRYLIKTRGQQVTLSCSPISGHRSVSWYQQTPGQGLQFLFEYFSETQRNKGNFPGRFSGRQFSNSRSEMNVSTLELGDSALYLCASSPPGYFEQYFGPGTRLTVT.

This clone appeared a single time. V and J are TRBV5-8 and TRBJ2-7; TRBD1 matches at 9 bases. The CDR3 runs to 15 residues. Germline V gene sequence: CDR1 SGHTS, CDR2 YDEGEE. V shed 5 bases, J shed 2 bases, and the junction held 8 bases outside the gene matches. CDR3 bases: TGTGCCAGCAGGAAACCGGGACAGGGAACCTACGAGCAGTACTTC. Translated: CASRKPGQGTYEQYF.

The chain uses TRBV6-1 and TRBJ1-6; 9 nucleotides agree with TRBD1. This CDR3 has 16 residues. Germline values: CDR1 MNHNS, CDR2 SASEGT. After removal of 3 bases from V and 4 bases from J, the junction contained 4 bases not matched to a gene. The CDR3 here is CASSDMDRGYNSPLHF. The CDR3 DNA reads as TGTGCCAGCAGTGATATGGACAGGGGTTATAATTCACCCCTCCACTTT.

The DNA of the CDR3 is TGCGCCAGCAGCTTCTCAGCGGGGGGCCGAGTTTTGTTCTTC. Its translation: CASSFSAGGRVLFF. The chain uses TRBV5-1 and TRBJ2-1; 9 bases fit TRBD2. V lost 2 bases to trimming and J lost 15 bases; unmatched junction nucleotides: 12. The CDR3 spans 14 residues. In germline, CDR1 is SGHRS, CDR2 YFSETQ.

The V call is TRBV7-4, the J call TRBJ2-2; D is perhaps TRBD1 (7 bases). The germline V gene has CDR1 SGHVT and CDR2 SQSDAQ. This CDR3 region has 15 residues. CDR3 DNA sequence: TGTGGAACAGGGGACTGTTGGGAGTTCACCGGGGAGCTGTTTTTT. Protein sequence: CGTGDCWEFTGELFF.

This clone turned up a few times. The J gene is TRBJ2-3, the V gene TRBV9; 8 bases agree with TRBD1. Germline V gives CDR1 SGDLS, CDR2 YYNGEE. V dropped 0 bases and J dropped 0; count of bases not matched to a gene: 3. The CDR3 has 16 amino acids. The CDR3 region has the DNA TGTGCCAGCAGCGTAGGTTGGGACAGGAGCACAGATACGCAGTATTTT. Translation: CASSVGWDRSTDTQYF.

Comments on this clone: A junction boundary mismatches the germline segment, possibly from a read error. The chain has TRBV5-8 and TRBJ2-3; D perhaps matches TRBD1 (8 bases). CDR1 SGHTS and CDR2 YDEGEE come from the germline V gene. CDR3 length: 15 amino acids. The CDR3 region is CASSVYRGGTDTQYF. In DNA form, the CDR3 reads TGTGCCAGCAGCGTATACAGGGGGGGCACTGATACGCAGTATTTT.

The J gene is TRBJ1-1, the V gene TRBV6-5, with a tentative D call TRBD1 (5 bases). CDR3 size: 15 residues. V was shortened by 0 bases and J by 6 bases, with 14 bases between the two germline ends. Germline assignment: CDR1 MNHEY and CDR2 SVGAGI. This CDR3 is CASSYSTDYRPEAFF. The CDR3 DNA reads TGTGCCAGCAGTTACTCGACAGATTATAGGCCTGAAGCTTTCTTT.